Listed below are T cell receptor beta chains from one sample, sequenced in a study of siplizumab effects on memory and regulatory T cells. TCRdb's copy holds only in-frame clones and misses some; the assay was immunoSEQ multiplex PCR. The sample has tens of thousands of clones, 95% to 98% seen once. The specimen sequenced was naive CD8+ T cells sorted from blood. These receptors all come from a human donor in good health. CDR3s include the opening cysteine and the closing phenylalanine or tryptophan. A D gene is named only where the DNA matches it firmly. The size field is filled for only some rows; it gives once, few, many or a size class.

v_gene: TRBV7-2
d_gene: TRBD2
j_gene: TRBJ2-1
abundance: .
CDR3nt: TGTGCCAGCACGAAGGGGACTAGCGGGTACAATGAGCAGTTCTTC
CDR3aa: CASTKGTSGYNEQFF

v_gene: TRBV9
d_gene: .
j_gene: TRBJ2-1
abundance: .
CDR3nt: TGTGCCAGCAGCGGAACGGGAGCGGCCTACAATGAGCAGTTCTTC
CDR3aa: CASSGTGAAYNEQFF

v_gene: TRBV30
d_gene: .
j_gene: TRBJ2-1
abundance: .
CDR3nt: TGTGCCTGGAGTCTAGACGATGAGCAGTTCTTC
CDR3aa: CAWSLDDEQFF

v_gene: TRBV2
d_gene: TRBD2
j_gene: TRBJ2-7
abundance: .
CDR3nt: TGTGCCAGCAGTCCCCTGCTAGCGGGAGGCGACGAGCAGTACTTC
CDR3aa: CASSPLLAGGDEQYF

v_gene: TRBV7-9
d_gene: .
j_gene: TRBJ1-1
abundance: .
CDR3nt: TGTGCCAGCAGTCCAGGATTGAACACTGAAGCTTTCTTT
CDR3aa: CASSPGLNTEAFF

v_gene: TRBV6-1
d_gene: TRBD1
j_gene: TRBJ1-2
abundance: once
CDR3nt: TGTGCCAGCTCAAGACAGGGGGTTCTTCATTATGGCTACACCTTC
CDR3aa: CASSRQGVLHYGYTF

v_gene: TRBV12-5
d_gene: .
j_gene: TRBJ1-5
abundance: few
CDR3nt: TGTGCTAGCGCAGAGTATAGCAATCAGCCCCAGCATTTT
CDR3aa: CASAEYSNQPQHF

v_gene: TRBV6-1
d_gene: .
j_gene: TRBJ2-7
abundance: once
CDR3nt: TGTGCCAGCAGTGGGGGGCCTAGGGGCGAGCAGTACTTC
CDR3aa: CASSGGPRGEQYF

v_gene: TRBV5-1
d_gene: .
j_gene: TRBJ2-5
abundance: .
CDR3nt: TGCGCCAGCAGCCAAGGAGGGGGGTTAGGGGAGACCCAGTACTTC
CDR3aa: CASSQGGGLGETQYF

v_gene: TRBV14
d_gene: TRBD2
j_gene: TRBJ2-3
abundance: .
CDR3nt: TGTGCCAGCAGCCTAGCGGGAGGGCCGGGAGATACGCAGTATTTT
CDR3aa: CASSLAGGPGDTQYF

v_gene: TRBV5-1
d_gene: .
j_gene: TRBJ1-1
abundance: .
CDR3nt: TGCGCCAGCAGCTTGACAGGGATGAACACTGAAGCTTTCTTT
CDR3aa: CASSLTGMNTEAFF

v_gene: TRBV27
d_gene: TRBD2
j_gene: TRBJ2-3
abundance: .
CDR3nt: TGTGCCAGCAGTTTATTTGGGGGGGGCACAGATACGCAGTATTTT
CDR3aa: CASSLFGGGTDTQYF

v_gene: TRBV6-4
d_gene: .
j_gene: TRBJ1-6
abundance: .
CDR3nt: TGTGCCAGCCCTCGCGCTGGGCATTCACCCCTCCACTTT
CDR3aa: CASPRAGHSPLHF

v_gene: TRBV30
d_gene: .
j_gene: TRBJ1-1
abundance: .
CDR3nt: TGTGCCTGGAGTGTAGGGGAAGCCTACACTGAAGCTTTCTTT
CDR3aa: CAWSVGEAYTEAFF

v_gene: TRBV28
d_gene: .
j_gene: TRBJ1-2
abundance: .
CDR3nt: TGTGCCAGCAGTTTTTTAGACGGAGCTAACTATGGCTACACCTTC
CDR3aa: CASSFLDGANYGYTF

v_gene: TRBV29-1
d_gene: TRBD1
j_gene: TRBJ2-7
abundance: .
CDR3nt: TGCAGGGCTACTCAGGGGGCCGAGCAGTACTTC
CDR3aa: CRATQGAEQYF

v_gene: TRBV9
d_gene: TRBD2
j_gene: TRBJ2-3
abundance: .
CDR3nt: TGTGCCAGCAGCGTGACGGCGAGCGGGAACACAGATACGCAGTATTTT
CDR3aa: CASSVTASGNTDTQYF

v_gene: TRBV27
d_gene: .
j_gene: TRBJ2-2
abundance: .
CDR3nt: TGTGCCAGCAGTTTCGTCGGTACCCTCGGCCCCGGGGAGCTGTTTTTT
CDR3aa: CASSFVGTLGPGELFF

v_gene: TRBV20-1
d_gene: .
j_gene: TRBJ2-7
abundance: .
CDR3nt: TGCAGTGGGAGGCCCTACGAGCAGTACTTC
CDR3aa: CSGRPYEQYF

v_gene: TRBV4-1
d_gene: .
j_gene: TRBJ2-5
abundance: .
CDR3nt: TGCGCCAGCAGCCAGCTAGGGGGGGGAGAGACCCAGTACTTC
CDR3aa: CASSQLGGGETQYF

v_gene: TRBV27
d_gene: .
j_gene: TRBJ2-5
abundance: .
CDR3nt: TGTGCCAGCAGTTTAATTCCGGGCCAAGAGACCCAGTACTTC
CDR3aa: CASSLIPGQETQYF

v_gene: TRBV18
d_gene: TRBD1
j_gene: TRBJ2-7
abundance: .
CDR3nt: TGTGCCAGCTCACCACCCTCCGGACAGGGGGCTTTTTACGAGCAGTACTTC
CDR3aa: CASSPPSGQGAFYEQYF

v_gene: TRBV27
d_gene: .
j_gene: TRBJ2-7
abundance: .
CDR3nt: TGTGCCAGCAGTTTCTCCTACGAGCAGTACTTC
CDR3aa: CASSFSYEQYF

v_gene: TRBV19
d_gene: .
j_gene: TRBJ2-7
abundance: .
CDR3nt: TGTGCCAGTAGTCAGTCCCTAGCAGCGTATTCCTACGAGCAGTACTTC
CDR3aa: CASSQSLAAYSYEQYF

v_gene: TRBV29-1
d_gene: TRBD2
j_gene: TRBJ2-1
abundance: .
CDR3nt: TGCAGCGTCCGGACTAGCGGGAGTAAGGTTGAGCAGTTCTTC
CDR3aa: CSVRTSGSKVEQFF

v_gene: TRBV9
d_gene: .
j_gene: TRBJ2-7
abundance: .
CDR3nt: TGTGCCAGCAGCGCACTCGTAGGGAAAACCTACGAGCAGTACTTC
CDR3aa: CASSALVGKTYEQYF

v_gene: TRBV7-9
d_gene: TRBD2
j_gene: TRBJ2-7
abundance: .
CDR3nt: TGTGCCAGCAGCCTCGGGACTAGCGGCCCCTACGAGCAGTACTTC
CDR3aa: CASSLGTSGPYEQYF

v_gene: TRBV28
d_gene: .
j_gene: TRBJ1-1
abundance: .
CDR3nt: TGTGCCAGCACCTCCCTGGCAGACACCCTGAACACTGAAGCTTTCTTT
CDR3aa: CASTSLADTLNTEAFF

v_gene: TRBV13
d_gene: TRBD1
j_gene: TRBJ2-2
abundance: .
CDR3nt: TGTGCCAGCAGCTTCCAGGGGGCCATCGGGGAGCTGTTTTTT
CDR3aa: CASSFQGAIGELFF

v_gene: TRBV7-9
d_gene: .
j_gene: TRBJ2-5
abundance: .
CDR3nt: TGTGCCAGCAGCCAATATCCCCGAGGGGGAGAGACCCAGTACTTC
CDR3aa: CASSQYPRGGETQYF

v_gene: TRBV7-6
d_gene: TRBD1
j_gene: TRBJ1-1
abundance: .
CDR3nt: TGTGCCAGCAGCTACCGCAGGGGGTGGAGCGAAGCTTTCTTT
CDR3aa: CASSYRRGWSEAFF

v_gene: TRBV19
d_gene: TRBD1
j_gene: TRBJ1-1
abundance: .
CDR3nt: TGTGCCAGTAGTCCCCGACAGGGGTACACTGAAGCTTTCTTT
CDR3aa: CASSPRQGYTEAFF

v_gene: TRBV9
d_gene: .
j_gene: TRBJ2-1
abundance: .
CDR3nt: TGTGCCAGCAGCGTAGTAGGGACGGTCGGCGATGAGCAGTTCTTC
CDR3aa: CASSVVGTVGDEQFF

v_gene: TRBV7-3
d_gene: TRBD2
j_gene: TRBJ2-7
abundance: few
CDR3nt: TGTGCCAGCAGCGCGGGACTAGCGGGAGTCGGCGAGCAGTACTTC
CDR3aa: CASSAGLAGVGEQYF

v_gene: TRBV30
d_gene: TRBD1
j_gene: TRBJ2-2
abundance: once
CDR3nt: TGTGCCTGGAGCCAAACAGGGGGCGGCTTTTCCGGGGAGCTGTTTTTT
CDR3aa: CAWSQTGGGFSGELFF

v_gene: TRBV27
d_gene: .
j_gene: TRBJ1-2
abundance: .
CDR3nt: TGTGCCAGCAGTTCGTTAGGACCTAGAGCTAACTATGGCTACACCTTC
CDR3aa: CASSSLGPRANYGYTF

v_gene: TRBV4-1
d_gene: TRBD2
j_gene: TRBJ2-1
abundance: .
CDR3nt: TGCGCCAGCAGCCAAGAGGGCGGGAGGGCCTATCGGAATGAGCAGTTCTTC
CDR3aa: CASSQEGGRAYRNEQFF

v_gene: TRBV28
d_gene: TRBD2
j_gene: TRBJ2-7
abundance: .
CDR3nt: TGTGCCAGCACGATCCGAAGCGGGAGGGAACACGAGCAGTACTTC
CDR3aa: CASTIRSGREHEQYF

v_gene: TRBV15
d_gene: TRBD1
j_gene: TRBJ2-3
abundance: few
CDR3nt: TGTGCCACCAGCAGAGGGACAGGGACAGATACGCAGTATTTT
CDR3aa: CATSRGTGTDTQYF

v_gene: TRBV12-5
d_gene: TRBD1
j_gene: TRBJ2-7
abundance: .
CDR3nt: TGTGCTAGTGGTCCCGGGACAGGGGGCTACGAGCAGTACTTC
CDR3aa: CASGPGTGGYEQYF

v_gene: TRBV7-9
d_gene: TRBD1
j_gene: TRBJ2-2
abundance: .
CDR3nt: TGTGCCAGCAGCTTAGTCGGACAGGGGAACACCGGGGAGCTGTTTTTT
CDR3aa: CASSLVGQGNTGELFF

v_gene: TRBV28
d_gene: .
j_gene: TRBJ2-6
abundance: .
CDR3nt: TGTGCCAGCAGCGGAGTTATGGGGACCCTTTTCTCTGGGGCCAACGTCCTGACTTTC
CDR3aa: CASSGVMGTLFSGANVLTF

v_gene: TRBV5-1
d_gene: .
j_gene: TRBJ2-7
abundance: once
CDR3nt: TGCGCCAGCAGTCCGGACGGCTACGAGCAGTACTTC
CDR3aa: CASSPDGYEQYF

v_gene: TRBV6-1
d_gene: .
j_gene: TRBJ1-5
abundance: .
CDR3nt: TGTGCCAGCAGTGAAGGGACAGAAAGCAATCAGCCCCAGCATTTT
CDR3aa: CASSEGTESNQPQHF

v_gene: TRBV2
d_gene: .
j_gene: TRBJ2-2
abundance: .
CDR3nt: TGTGCCAGAGACCTACAGGGAGAGCCCGGGGAGCTGTTTTTT
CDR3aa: CARDLQGEPGELFF

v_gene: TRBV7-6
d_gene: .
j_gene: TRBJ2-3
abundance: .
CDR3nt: TGTGCCAGCAGCTTAGGGACTTCTACTAGCACAGATACGCAGTATTTT
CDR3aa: CASSLGTSTSTDTQYF

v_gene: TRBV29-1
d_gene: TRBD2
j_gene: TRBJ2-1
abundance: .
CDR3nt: TGCAGCGTTGGTCGGGGGGGTGAGCAGTTCTTC
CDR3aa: CSVGRGGEQFF

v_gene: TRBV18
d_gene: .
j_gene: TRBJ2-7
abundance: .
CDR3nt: TGTGCCAGCTCGCAGCAGGAGGGGACGGCCTACGAGCAGTACTTC
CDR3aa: CASSQQEGTAYEQYF

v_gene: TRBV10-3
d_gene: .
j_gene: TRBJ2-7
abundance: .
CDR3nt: TGTGCCACCCAAGGGTACGAGCAGTACTTC
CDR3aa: CATQGYEQYF

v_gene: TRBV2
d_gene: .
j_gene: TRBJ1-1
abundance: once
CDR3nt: TGTGCCAGCCGTCGCGGCTCAAGATTGGGTGAAGCTTTCTTT
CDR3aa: CASRRGSRLGEAFF

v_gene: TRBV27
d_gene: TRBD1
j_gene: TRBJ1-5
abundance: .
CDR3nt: TGTGCCAGCAGTGCCGGGACAGGGACCTATCAGCCCCAGCATTTT
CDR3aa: CASSAGTGTYQPQHF

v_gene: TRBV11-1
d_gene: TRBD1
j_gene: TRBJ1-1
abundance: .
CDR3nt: TGTGCCAGCAGCTCACCCTACAGGGGGATGAGTGAAGCTTTCTTT
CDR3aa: CASSSPYRGMSEAFF

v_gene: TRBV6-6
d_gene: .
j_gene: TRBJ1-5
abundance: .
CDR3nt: TGTGCCAGCGGTGTTCAGCCCCAGCATTTT
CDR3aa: CASGVQPQHF

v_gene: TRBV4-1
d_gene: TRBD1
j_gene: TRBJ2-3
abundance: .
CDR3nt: TGCGCCAGCAGCCCCGGGACAGGGGGTCGTACAGATACGCAGTATTTT
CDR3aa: CASSPGTGGRTDTQYF

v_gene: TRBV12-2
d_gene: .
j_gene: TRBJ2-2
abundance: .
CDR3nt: TGTGCAAGTCGCTTACTGTGCAGGCCCGAGGACACCGGGGAGCTGTTTTTT
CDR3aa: CASRLLCRPEDTGELFF